This is a list of T cell receptor beta chains from one sample in a study of T cells in localized non-small cell lung cancer. The protocol was immunoSEQ multiplex PCR, while the TCRdb copy is restricted to in-frame clones and leaves out a portion. The sample yields around 70,000 clones, 84% seen once. The source was peripheral blood, collected before any cancer treatment. The source is a female donor older than 55 with stage I lung adenocarcinoma. Each CDR3 is given with its conserved first and last residue. D genes are given only for firm matches. Size values are once, few and many counts, or a class for expanded clones, and some rows have none.

V gene	D gene	clone size	J gene	CDR3 protein	CDR3 DNA
TRBV9	.	.	TRBJ2-1	CASRPLSSYNEQFF	TGTGCCAGCAGGCCCCTAAGCTCCTACAATGAGCAGTTCTTC
TRBV27	.	few	TRBJ1-5	CASSSDKGRDQPQHF	TGTGCCAGCAGTTCGGACAAGGGACGGGATCAGCCCCAGCATTTT
TRBV6-6	TRBD2	.	TRBJ2-5	CASSYGSSGDQYF	TGTGCCAGCAGTTACGGGTCTAGCGGGGATCAGTACTTC
TRBV19	.	few	TRBJ1-5	CASSWQTNQPQHF	TGTGCCAGTAGTTGGCAGACAAATCAGCCCCAGCATTTT
TRBV7-9	.	.	TRBJ1-1	CASSFTAGSTEAFF	TGTGCCAGCAGCTTTACCGCGGGGAGCACTGAAGCTTTCTTT
TRBV9	.	.	TRBJ1-3	CASSVEGVVARNTIYF	TGTGCCAGCAGCGTAGAGGGTGTGGTAGCGAGAAACACCATATATTTT
TRBV6-1	TRBD1	.	TRBJ1-1	CASSRTGTGGTEAFF	TGTGCCAGCAGCAGGACCGGGACAGGGGGCACTGAAGCTTTCTTT
TRBV19	TRBD1	.	TRBJ2-2	CASSFEQGAPRTGELFF	TGTGCCAGTAGTTTCGAACAGGGGGCGCCCCGGACCGGGGAGCTGTTTTTT
TRBV5-1	TRBD1	.	TRBJ2-7	CASSFLTGSSYEQYF	TGCGCCAGCAGCTTCCTGACAGGGAGCTCCTACGAGCAGTACTTC
TRBV7-6	.	.	TRBJ2-2	CASSLKRGELFF	TGTGCCAGCAGCTTAAAACGCGGGGAGCTGTTTTTT
TRBV4-3	TRBD2	.	TRBJ2-7	CASSWTSGINEQYF	TGCGCCAGCAGCTGGACTAGCGGGATAAACGAGCAGTACTTC
TRBV5-6	.	.	TRBJ1-4	CASSFLQGFEKLFF	TGTGCCAGCAGCTTTTTACAGGGATTTGAAAAACTGTTTTTT
TRBV6-6	.	.	TRBJ2-7	CASSMDGYEQYF	TGTGCCAGCAGTATGGACGGATACGAGCAGTACTTC
TRBV12-5	TRBD2	.	TRBJ2-2	CASGLVSWGGSTGELFF	TGTGCTAGTGGTTTGGTCTCCTGGGGGGGGAGCACCGGGGAGCTGTTTTTT
TRBV27	.	once	TRBJ1-1	CASSLLVGRNTEAFF	TGTGCCAGCAGTTTATTGGTAGGTAGGAACACTGAAGCTTTCTTT
TRBV5-4	.	.	TRBJ2-3	CASSSGEITDTQYF	TGTGCCAGCAGCTCCGGGGAGATCACAGATACGCAGTATTTT
TRBV2	.	.	TRBJ2-5	CASTNAGQETQYF	TGTGCCAGCACGAATGCGGGGCAAGAGACCCAGTACTTC
TRBV6-6	.	once	TRBJ1-5	CASVQGDQPQHF	TGTGCCAGCGTGCAGGGCGATCAGCCCCAGCATTTT
TRBV27	.	once	TRBJ2-1	CASTYNNEQFF	TGTGCCAGCACCTATAATAATGAGCAGTTCTTC
TRBV9	TRBD2	.	TRBJ2-3	CASSVALAVISTDTQYF	TGTGCCAGCAGCGTAGCACTAGCGGTAATTAGCACAGATACGCAGTATTTT
TRBV30	TRBD2	.	TRBJ2-7	CAWSVVAGGPLDEQYF	TGTGCCTGGAGTGTTGTCGCGGGGGGACCCCTCGACGAGCAGTACTTC
TRBV6-6	.	.	TRBJ1-1	CASTVLGTEAFF	TGTGCCAGCACTGTGTTGGGCACTGAAGCTTTCTTT
TRBV5-4	.	.	TRBJ1-1	CASSLLGKHGTEAFF	TGTGCCAGCAGCTTGTTAGGGAAACACGGCACTGAAGCTTTCTTT
TRBV6-1	TRBD1	.	TRBJ1-3	CASSQGAPGNTIYF	TGTGCCAGCAGTCAGGGGGCGCCTGGAAACACCATATATTTT
TRBV4-3	.	.	TRBJ2-3	CASSRIIAQTRDTQYF	TGCGCCAGCAGCCGTATCATTGCCCAGACAAGGGATACGCAGTATTTT
TRBV5-1	.	.	TRBJ1-1	CASSSYREMNTEAFF	TGCGCCAGCAGCTCTTACAGGGAGATGAACACTGAAGCTTTCTTT
TRBV27	TRBD1	.	TRBJ1-5	CASSGTGDQPQHF	TGTGCCAGCAGTGGGACAGGGGATCAGCCCCAGCATTTT
TRBV5-1	TRBD2	.	TRBJ2-1	CASSFSGLAESEQFF	TGCGCCAGCAGCTTCAGTGGGCTAGCGGAATCTGAGCAGTTCTTC
TRBV5-1	.	.	TRBJ2-5	CASSLDSETQYF	TGCGCCAGCAGCTTGGATTCCGAGACCCAGTACTTC
TRBV7-8	.	.	TRBJ2-7	CASTLRGAYEQYF	TGTGCCAGCACCCTGAGAGGGGCCTACGAGCAGTACTTC
TRBV7-8	TRBD1	.	TRBJ2-7	CASRQGRFSYEQYF	TGTGCCAGCCGACAGGGCCGATTCTCCTACGAGCAGTACTTC
TRBV19	.	.	TRBJ1-1	CASTRFRNTEAFF	TGTGCCAGTACTCGTTTCAGAAACACTGAAGCTTTCTTT
TRBV28	.	.	TRBJ1-1	CASSFGQGLGVTEAFF	TGTGCCAGCAGTTTCGGTCAGGGTTTAGGGGTCACTGAAGCTTTCTTT
TRBV11-2	.	few	TRBJ2-5	CASSLGLWRGETQYF	TGTGCCAGCAGCTTAGGGTTATGGAGAGGGGAGACCCAGTACTTC
TRBV2	.	.	TRBJ2-1	CASRPRLGAEQFF	TGTGCCAGCAGACCTCGACTAGGCGCTGAGCAGTTCTTC
TRBV11-2	.	.	TRBJ2-7	CASSFTAAGYAYEQYF	TGTGCCAGCAGCTTCACGGCGGCAGGGTACGCTTACGAGCAGTACTTC